This T cell receptor (beta chain) was observed in a study of CD8 T cells in ankylosing spondylitis. Findings of the study overall: Enrichment of disease-linked clones was reportedly significant in matched ankylosing spondylitis synovial fluid. Certain motif variants had earlier appeared in reactive arthritis synovial fluid and blood. For ankylosing spondylitis blood, a TCR beta motif of 8 or 9 highly homologous variants appeared characteristic.

Quantitative 5'-RACE was performed with molecular barcodes, and it yielded the TCR beta libraries. In TCRdb, the 5' RACE reads were re-called with MiXCR into one record per CDR3 protein. Found here are 500,000 or so distinct CDR3 sequences, under 5.5% of them singletons; the top ten hold roughly 3.3%. V lost 2 bases and J lost 5, with 12 bases in between. Germline values: CDR1 MDHEN, CDR2 SYDVKM. This CDR3 spans 14 amino acids. This clonotype was seen repeatedly, ten times or more. Its antigen is unknown. V is TRBV28 and J is TRBJ2-5; weak D call: TRBD1 (7 bases). The clonotype originates from a male donor with ankylosing spondylitis. Sequenced material: blood, either unsorted or a sorted T cell fraction (not recorded which). The CDR3 sequence: CASSLGGGAETQYF. The CDR3 DNA follows: TGTGCCAGCAGTTTAGGAGGGGGCGCGGAGACCCAGTACTTC.